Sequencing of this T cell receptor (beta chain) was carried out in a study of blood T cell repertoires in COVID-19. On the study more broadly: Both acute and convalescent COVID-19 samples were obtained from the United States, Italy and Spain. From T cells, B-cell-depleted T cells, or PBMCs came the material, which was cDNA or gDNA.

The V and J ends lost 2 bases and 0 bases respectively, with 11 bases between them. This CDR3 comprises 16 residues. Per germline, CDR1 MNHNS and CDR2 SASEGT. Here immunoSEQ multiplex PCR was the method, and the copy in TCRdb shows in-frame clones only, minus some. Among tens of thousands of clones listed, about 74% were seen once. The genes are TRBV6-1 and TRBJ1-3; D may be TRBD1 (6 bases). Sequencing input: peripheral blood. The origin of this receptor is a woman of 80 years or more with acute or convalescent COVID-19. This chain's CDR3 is CASSETDRVSGNTIYF. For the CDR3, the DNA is TGTGCCAGCAGTGAAACGGACAGAGTCTCTGGAAACACCATATATTTT.